The next 31 T cell receptor beta chains were all read from a single sample in a study of CD8+CD57+ T cells in acquired aplastic anemia. The TCR beta profiling, which covered VDJ combination and CDR3 sequence, was carried out using genomic DNA as the template. TCRdb re-called the reads through MiXCR, storing one row per CDR3 protein. The table lists around 200,000 distinct CDR3 sequences, approximately 48% of them singletons. Sequencing was done on patients that had shown CD8+CD57+ cell expansion by flow cytometry. The material sequenced was sorted CD4+, CD8+, or CD8+CD57+ T cells (not recorded which) from PBMCs. The receptor source for this set is a human donor with aplastic anemia.

The chain has TRBV6-1 and TRBJ2-1; 8 bases match TRBD2. Per the germline V gene, CDR1 is MNHNS and CDR2 is SASEGT. V lost 6 bases to trimming and J lost 5 bases; unmatched junction nucleotides: 9. CDR3 length: 15 amino acids. CDR3 in amino acids: CASSRIAGTHNEQFF. As DNA, the CDR3 is TGTGCCAGCAGCCGAATAGCGGGAACCCACAATGAGCAGTTCTTC.

This clonotype has a single count. The rearrangement links TRBV20-1 to TRBJ2-1; TRBD2 matches at 11 bases. J lost 5 bases, V lost 3 bases, and 6 bases had no gene match. This CDR3 region has 15 residues. The germline V gene encodes CDR1 DFQATT and CDR2 SNEGSKA (reference sequence). The CDR3 DNA follows: TGCAGTGCTAGCCCTCTAGCGGGGGGACACAATGAGCAGTTCTTC. Translation gives CSASPLAGGHNEQFF.

The CDR3 DNA reads TGCAGTGCTAAAAAGGGGCATGGCTACACCTTC. As protein: CSAKKGHGYTF. The chain employs TRBV20-1 and TRBJ1-2, with D tentatively TRBD1 (5 bases). The CDR3 consists of 11 residues. CDR1 is DFQATT and CDR2 is SNEGSKA in the germline V gene (reference sequence). Trimming shortened V by 4 bases and J by 6 bases, and 9 bases separated the two germline ends.

This clonotype was recorded a few times. The chain is built from TRBV29-1 and TRBJ2-5; tentatively, D is TRBD2 (5 bases). Germline-derived CDR1 and CDR2 are SQVTM and ANQGSEA. This CDR3 contains 16 residues. The V end was cut by 4 bases, the J end by 2 bases, with 20 bases between. CDR3 amino acids: CSVVPRKADQQETQYF. The CDR3 nucleotides are TGCAGCGTTGTCCCGAGGAAAGCGGACCAGCAAGAGACCCAGTACTTC.

The CDR3 coding sequence is TGTGCCACCAGCAGAGGTTTAGCAGGGGAGGGAAACACCATATATTTT. Translation: CATSRGLAGEGNTIYF. V is TRBV15 and J is TRBJ1-3; a possible D gene is TRBD1 (6 bases). V shed 1 base and J shed 4 bases, with 14 bases lying between them. The CDR3 totals 16 residues. Germline V CDR1 and CDR2: LNHNV, YYDKDF (reference sequence).

This clonotype was counted ten times or more. The chain combines TRBV5-6 with TRBJ1-2; no reliable D call. Trimming shortened V by 3 bases and J by 5 bases, and 20 bases separated the two germline ends. This CDR3 has 16 amino acids. Germline CDR1 and CDR2: SGHDT and YYEEEE. CDR3 sequence (DNA): TGTGCCAGCAGCTCGGGCCTTCAGAGAGATTGGTATGGCTACACCTTC. Translation: CASSSGLQRDWYGYTF.

V is TRBV7-2 and J is TRBJ2-5, with 10 bases fitting TRBD1. The length of the CDR3 is 15 residues. V lost 5 bases and J lost 4; bases outside the gene matches: 7. From germline, CDR1 is SGHTA and CDR2 FQGNSA. CDR3 in DNA: TGTGCCAGCAGCCAGACTCGGACAGGGGGAGAGACCCAGTACTTC. It translates to CASSQTRTGGETQYF.

V gene TRBV2 combines with J gene TRBJ2-7; 7 nucleotides agree with TRBD2. The CDR3 runs to 16 residues. Per germline, CDR1 SNHLY and CDR2 FYNNEI. The V and J ends lost 1 base and 9 bases, in that order; junction bases with no gene match: 15. DNA for the CDR3: TGTGCCAGCAGTGAAGGGGGGGGTAGTAAGCCTACGAGGCAGTACTTC. Protein: CASSEGGGSKPTRQYF.

This clonotype was seen at least ten times. The CDR3 is CASTVPGTGASQPQYF. CDR3 in DNA: TGTGCCAGCACGGTACCCGGGACAGGGGCCTCCCAGCCCCAGTACTTC. This rearrangement joins TRBV5-5 to TRBJ2-7; 10 nucleotides match TRBD1. CDR1 and CDR2 (germline): SGHKS, YYEKEE (reference sequence). CDR3 size: 16 residues. The V segment lost 6 bases and the J segment 10 bases; nucleotides outside the gene matches: 19.

This clonotype was recorded many times. The J gene is TRBJ2-5, the V gene TRBV7-8, with 9 bases fitting TRBD2. The ends lost 2 bases at V and 4 bases at J; junction bases unmatched: 8. This CDR3 has 16 amino acids. The germline V gene encodes CDR1 SGHVS and CDR2 FQNEAQ. Written as DNA, the CDR3 is TGTGCCAGCAGCTTATGGGCGGGGGGGCCCGGAGAGACCCAGTACTTC. Protein sequence: CASSLWAGGPGETQYF.

The CDR3 reads CASSPISWNEQFF. CDR3 nucleotides: TGTGCCAGCAGTCCCATATCGTGGAATGAGCAGTTCTTC. This chain uses TRBV12-3 or TRBV12-4 with TRBJ2-1; no reliable D call. V was pared by 5 bases and J by 7 bases, with 12 bases between. The CDR3 has 13 amino acids.

The sample holds many counts of this clonotype. DNA for the CDR3: TGCGCCAGCAGCTTGGCCAACCCGGGGATTGATGGCTACACCTTC. The encoded protein is CASSLANPGIDGYTF. The chain couples TRBV5-1 to TRBJ1-2; D is ambiguous. The length of the CDR3 is 15 residues. The germline gives CDR1 SGHRS, CDR2 YFSETQ. The V end lost 0 bases, the J end lost 6 bases, and 15 bases lay between the germline ends.

This clonotype appeared many times. The chain has TRBV4-2 and TRBJ2-1, with TRBD2 matching 13 bases. V dropped 5 bases and J dropped 10; count of bases not matched to a gene: 8. Germline CDR1 LGHNA, CDR2 YNFKEQ. The CDR3 contains 15 residues. CDR3 nucleotides: TGTGCCAGCAGCACCGGGACTAGCGGGATAATAGAGCAGTTCTTC. It translates to CASSTGTSGIIEQFF.

The V and J genes are TRBV6-1 and TRBJ1-5; maybe TRBD1 (6 bases). V lost 4 bases and J 7 bases, leaving 17 bases between the germline ends. The germline CDR1 and CDR2 sequences are MNHNS and SASEGT. The CDR3 is 15 amino acids. CDR3 nucleotide sequence: TGTGCCAGCAGTGGTAGGAAGGGGGGGCCACAGCCCCAGCATTTT. Translation gives CASSGRKGGPQPQHF.

This clonotype was recorded at least ten times. This chain connects TRBV15 to TRBJ1-5; D gene uncertain. Trimming stripped 5 bases from V and 5 bases from J, with 16 bases between. CDR1 is LNHNV, CDR2 YYDKDF, per germline (reference sequence). This CDR3 spans 15 amino acids. For the CDR3, the DNA is TGTGCCACCAGCGCGTGGGGTGGGAGAGATCAGCCCCAGCATTTT. It translates to CATSAWGGRDQPQHF.

V gene TRBV9 combines with J gene TRBJ2-7; tentative D call: TRBD1 (6 bases). Per germline, CDR1 SGDLS and CDR2 YYNGEE. The CDR3 spans 13 residues. V was cut by 4 bases and J by 3 bases, with 11 bases left in between. CDR3 coding DNA: TGTGCCAGCAGCCTTCGACAGGACTACGAGCAGTACTTC. Protein product: CASSLRQDYEQYF.

The chain couples TRBV10-1 to TRBJ1-2, with TRBD1 matching over 7 bases. V was pared by 3 bases and J by 4 bases, with 8 bases of the junction left unmatched. This CDR3 contains 15 residues. Germline-derived CDR1 and CDR2 are WNHNN and SYGVQD (reference sequence). This CDR3 reads CASSDLGQAGYGYTF. The CDR3 bases are TGCGCCAGCAGTGACCTAGGACAGGCTGGCTATGGCTACACCTTC.

The chain links TRBV19 to TRBJ1-1, with no clear D. The germline V and J ends were trimmed by 10 bases and 6 bases, with 18 bases remaining between them. Germline lookup yields CDR1 LNHDA and CDR2 SQIVND (reference sequence). The CDR3 contains 13 residues. CDR3 in amino acids: CATNAFTGAEAFF. The CDR3 DNA sequence: TGTGCCACTAACGCCTTTACTGGGGCTGAAGCTTTCTTT.

V usage is TRBV10-2 and J usage is TRBJ2-6, with D tentatively TRBD2 (6 bases). Germline loops: CDR1 WSHSY, CDR2 SAAADI. The CDR3 length is 16 residues. Trimming shortened V by 3 bases and J by 0 bases, and 9 bases separated the two germline ends. The CDR3 protein is CASSDVGGSGANVLTF. In DNA, the CDR3 is TGCGCCAGCAGTGACGTCGGGGGCTCTGGGGCCAACGTCCTGACTTTC.

The chain employs TRBV7-9 and TRBJ2-1, with 9 bases identical to TRBD2. The CDR3 contains 14 residues. Germline V gene lookup returns CDR1 SEHNR and CDR2 FQNEAQ (reference sequence). The V segment lost 1 base and the J segment 9 bases; nucleotides outside the gene matches: 4. This CDR3 is CASSLDAGGTEQFF. DNA of the CDR3: TGTGCCAGCAGCTTAGATGCGGGAGGGACTGAGCAGTTCTTC.

In this sample, this clonotype turned up many times. The chain uses TRBV19 and TRBJ2-7; no firm D call. Per the germline V gene, CDR1 is LNHDA and CDR2 is SQIVND (reference sequence). The CDR3 totals 13 residues. Trimming left V 5 bases short and J 1 base short, with 9 bases between. The CDR3 sequence: CASSLRFSYEQYF. DNA for the CDR3: TGTGCCAGTAGTCTCAGGTTTTCCTACGAGCAGTACTTC.

This clonotype was observed a handful of times. This sequence joins TRBV30 and TRBJ1-1; D remains ambiguous. The CDR3 has 15 residues. Germline-derived CDR1 and CDR2 are GTSNPN and SVGIG (reference sequence). V dropped 0 bases and J dropped 0 bases, with 11 bases sitting between them. The CDR3 DNA reads as TGTGCCTGGAGTGTAGTAACGGGAATGAACACTGAAGCTTTCTTT. It is translated as CAWSVVTGMNTEAFF. Complete variable domain (other parts from reference TRBV30 and TRBJ1-1): SQTIHQWPATLVQPVGSPLSLECTVEGTSNPNLYWYRQAAGRGLQLLFYSVGIGQISSEVPQNLSASRPQDRQFILSSKKLLLSDSGFYLCAWSVVTGMNTEAFFGQGTRLTVV.

This clonotype appeared many times. The rearrangement uses TRBV5-1 and TRBJ2-2; D call uncertain. The CDR3 contains 16 residues. CDR1 is SGHRS and CDR2 is YFSETQ in the germline V gene. Trimming removed 0 bases from V and 0 bases from J, with 9 bases in between. The CDR3 coding sequence is TGCGCCAGCAGCTTGGAACCGCAGACGAACACCGGGGAGCTGTTTTTT. Its translation is CASSLEPQTNTGELFF.

This clonotype was found many times. The gene calls are TRBV7-9 and TRBJ1-1; D not resolved. This CDR3 has 11 amino acids. CDR1 and CDR2 from the germline V gene are SEHNR and FQNEAQ (reference sequence). Trimming stripped 6 bases from V and 9 bases from J, with 11 bases between. The CDR3 DNA reads as TGTGCCAGCAGTGGCAGCCTCAAAGCTTTCTTT. This sequence encodes CASSGSLKAFF.

The chain combines TRBV7-2 with TRBJ2-7; no clear D gene. This CDR3 contains 13 residues. Trimming stripped 2 bases from V and 0 bases from J, with 5 bases between. Germline V gives CDR1 SGHTA, CDR2 FQGNSA. CDR3 DNA sequence: TGTGCCAGCAGCTTATGGTACTCCTACGAGCAGTACTTC. This sequence encodes CASSLWYSYEQYF. The full variable domain, with the rest looked up from reference TRBV7-2 and TRBJ2-7, is GAGVSQSPSNKVTEKGKDVELRCDPISGHTALYWYRQSLGQGLEFLIYFQGNSAPDKSGLPSDRFSAERTGGSVSTLTIQRTQQEDSAVYLCASSLWYSYEQYFGPGTRLTVT.

On this clonotype: The junction departs from germline at one end; a sequencing error may be responsible. This sequence joins TRBV7-2 and TRBJ2-7, with D unresolved. The CDR3 is 13 residues long. Per the germline V gene, CDR1 is SGHTA and CDR2 is FQGNSA. CDR3 sequence reads: CASSLGDAYELYF. The CDR3 bases are TGTGCCAGCAGCTTAGGGGATGCCTACGAGCTGTACTTC.

The rearrangement joins TRBV29-1 to TRBJ1-3; maybe TRBD1 (5 bases). CDR3 length: 13 residues. The germline V gene encodes CDR1 SQVTM and CDR2 ANQGSEA. V was trimmed by 6 bases and J by 8 bases, leaving 17 bases between them. The CDR3 DNA reads as TGCAGCGTGGGGACTAGCGGGAGGTACACCATATATTTT. This sequence encodes CSVGTSGRYTIYF.

This clonotype appeared many times. This CDR3 is CASSLAVVAGSTYEQYF. In nucleotides, the CDR3 is TGTGCCAGCAGCTTGGCCGTGGTAGCGGGGTCTACCTACGAGCAGTACTTC. The rearrangement joins TRBV5-4 to TRBJ2-7; 8 positions agree with TRBD2. The V gene end was trimmed by 0 bases and the J gene end by 2 bases; junction bases not matched to a gene: 10. This CDR3 is 17 amino acids long. Germline CDR1 reads SGHNT; CDR2 reads YYREEE (reference sequence).

This sequence joins TRBV15 and TRBJ1-1; D is unclear. V shed 0 bases and J shed 6 bases, with 8 bases lying between them. The CDR3 has 13 amino acids. Germline assignment: CDR1 LNHNV and CDR2 YYDKDF (reference sequence). The CDR3 DNA is TGTGCCACCAGCAGAGAGAGAACATCTGAAGCTTTCTTT. It encodes CATSRERTSEAFF.

In its sample, this clonotype was seen many times. The chain uses TRBV7-3 and TRBJ2-7; D could derive from TRBD1 or TRBD2 (6 bases each). V shed 1 base and J shed 3 bases, with 25 bases lying between them. The CDR3 extends over 19 amino acids. Germline loops: CDR1 SGHTA, CDR2 FQGTGA. CDR3 in amino acids: CASSLRGISGATLNYEQYF. Here the CDR3 DNA reads TGTGCCAGCAGCTTAAGGGGGATATCGGGGGCGACTTTGAACTACGAGCAGTACTTC. Using reference TRBV7-3 and TRBJ2-7 for the parts outside the CDR3, the full variable domain is GAGVSQTPSNKVTEKGKYVELRCDPISGHTALYWYRQSLGQGPEFLIYFQGTGAADDSGLPNDRFFAVRPEGSVSTLKIQRTERGDSAVYLCASSLRGISGATLNYEQYFGPGTRLTVT.

The chain recombines TRBV6-1 with TRBJ1-2; D call uncertain. CDR1 and CDR2 from the germline V gene are MNHNS and SASEGT. This CDR3 is 14 amino acids long. Trimming shortened V by 1 base and J by 3 bases, and 9 bases separated the two germline ends. The CDR3 loop is CASSEGRVHYGYTF. The CDR3 coding sequence is TGTGCCAGCAGTGAAGGACGGGTCCACTATGGCTACACCTTC.